These 19 T cell receptor beta chains were all obtained from the same sample, sequenced in a study of T cells after yellow fever vaccination (dated by TCRdb to 2018 to 2020). Per the publication, the treatment or condition label means: live attenuated yellow fever vaccine strain. The protocol used for the library was 5' RACE. Reads for this sample came from an Illumina HiSeq 2500. TCRdb handled the public reads itself, with Q25 trimming in fastp and clone calling in MiXCR, and kept productive beta chains. Here each entry gathers all rows of one CDR3 protein and keeps the most common genes and DNA. Across this sample there are around 600,000 distinct CDR3 sequences, with 9% to 15% seen only once. Of the sample, about 15% is held by the ten largest clones. The sample in question was PBMCs, obtained on the day of the yellow fever booster vaccination. These receptor sequences come from a man aged 25-40 years who received the YFV17D yellow fever vaccine.

This clonotype came up many times. The chain is built from TRBV29-1 and TRBJ2-7; 12 bases align to TRBD1. Trimming took 3 bases from V and 5 from J; bases not matched to a gene: 5. Germline-derived CDR1 and CDR2 are SQVTM and ANQGSEA. This CDR3 comprises 14 residues. The CDR3 reads CSVERGQGAHEQYF. In nucleotides, the CDR3 is TGCAGCGTTGAGAGGGGACAGGGGGCCCACGAGCAGTACTTC.

In this sample, this clonotype turned up a few times. The chain carries TRBV6-1 and TRBJ2-7; the D gene is possibly TRBD2 (6 bases). Germline V lookup: CDR1 MNHNS, CDR2 SASEGT. The V end was cut by 7 bases, the J end by 0 bases, with 16 bases between. This CDR3 comprises 15 residues. The CDR3: CASKEVRESSYEQYF. The CDR3 DNA follows: TGTGCCAGCAAAGAAGTACGGGAGAGCTCCTACGAGCAGTACTTC.

The chain carries TRBV5-1 and TRBJ2-1; D call uncertain. Trimming took 3 bases from V and 5 from J, leaving 9 bases between them. Germline V gene data show CDR1 as SGHRS and CDR2 as YFSETQ. The length of the CDR3 is 13 residues. As DNA, the CDR3 is TGCGCCAGCAGCTGGGAAGTCAACAATGAGCAGTTCTTC. It translates to CASSWEVNNEQFF.

The chain couples TRBV6-6 to TRBJ1-1, with TRBD1 identical over 7 bases. V lost 6 bases to trimming and J lost 8 bases; unmatched junction nucleotides: 3. The CDR3 runs 11 residues. Germline assignment: CDR1 MNHNY and CDR2 SVGAGI (reference sequence). The CDR3 coding sequence is TGTGCCAGCAGCAAGACAGGGGAAGCTTTCTTT. This translates into CASSKTGEAFF.

This clonotype was detected a few times. This chain connects TRBV30 to TRBJ2-1, with D perhaps TRBD2 (5 bases). V was clipped by 3 bases and J by 6 bases, with 12 bases between them. Per germline, CDR1 GTSNPN and CDR2 SVGIG (reference sequence). The CDR3 runs to 13 residues. The CDR3 nucleotides read TGTGCCTGGAGCCCGGGATTCGGCAATGAGCAGTTCTTC. Its translation: CAWSPGFGNEQFF.

There are a few counts of this clonotype. The chain combines TRBV3-1 with TRBJ1-3; D remains ambiguous. V was trimmed by 4 bases and J by 3 bases, leaving 10 bases between them. Per the germline V gene, CDR1 is LGHDT and CDR2 is YNNKEL (reference sequence). The CDR3 has 14 residues. The CDR3 region has the DNA TGTGCCAGCAGCCCCCTCGCAGATGGAAACACCATATATTTT. Encoded protein: CASSPLADGNTIYF. The full variable domain, rest sourced from reference TRBV3-1 and TRBJ1-3, is DTAVSQTPKYLVTQMGNDKSIKCEQNLGHDTMYWYKQDSKKFLKIMFSYNNKELIINETVPNRFSPKSPDKAHLNLHINSLELGDSAVYFCASSPLADGNTIYFGEGSWLTVV.

This clonotype was detected many times. This chain uses TRBV11-2 with TRBJ1-5; D uncertain. CDR3 size: 13 residues. V was clipped by 5 bases and J by 0 bases, with 5 bases between them. Germline CDR1 and CDR2: SGHAT and FQNNGV. CDR3 nucleotide sequence: TGTGCCAGCAGCACCTATAGCAATCAGCCCCAGCATTTT. It yields the protein CASSTYSNQPQHF.

This clonotype was picked up many times. The chain recombines TRBV18 with TRBJ2-5, with 7 bases lining up with TRBD1. The V and J ends lost 6 bases and 13 bases, in that order; junction bases with no gene match: 14. The length of the CDR3 is 13 residues. Germline V CDR1 and CDR2: KGHSH, LQKENI. The CDR3 protein is CASSSQIEGAPYF. The CDR3 DNA reads TGTGCCAGCTCGAGCCAGATCGAGGGGGCCCCGTACTTC.

This clonotype was detected only a few times. The chain carries TRBV15 and TRBJ1-1; no reliable D call. Trimming left V 8 bases short and J 4 bases short, with 14 bases between. The V gene's germline CDR1 is LNHNV and CDR2 YYDKDF (reference sequence). This CDR3 region has 13 residues. The CDR3 DNA reads TGTGCCACCCTGAGCGGTCTGGGCACTGAAGCTTTCTTT. Protein product: CATLSGLGTEAFF.

V and J are TRBV27 and TRBJ2-7; TRBD1 matches at 9 bases. The V and J ends lost 6 bases and 2 bases, in that order; junction bases with no gene match: 5. This CDR3 contains 14 residues. The V gene's germline CDR1 is MNHEY and CDR2 SMNVEV (reference sequence). In DNA form, the CDR3 reads TGTGCCAGCAGGGGGACAGGGAGAACCTACGAGCAGTACTTC. Protein product: CASRGTGRTYEQYF.

The chain carries TRBV27 and TRBJ2-7; D is possibly TRBD2 (6 bases). Per germline, CDR1 MNHEY and CDR2 SMNVEV (reference sequence). This CDR3 comprises 14 residues. V dropped 10 bases and J dropped 2 bases, with 18 bases sitting between them. The CDR3 loop is CATRNYSGTYEQYF. The CDR3 coding sequence is TGTGCCACCCGAAATTATAGCGGAACCTACGAGCAGTACTTC.

This clonotype was found a few times. The chain combines TRBV10-3 with TRBJ2-3; TRBD1 matches at 11 bases. The CDR3 covers 14 residues. Germline V gene lookup returns CDR1 ENHRY and CDR2 SYGVKD. V dropped 6 bases and J dropped 4; count of bases not matched to a gene: 3. The CDR3: CAISRTGGPDTQYF. The CDR3 DNA reads TGTGCCATCAGCCGGACAGGGGGCCCAGATACGCAGTATTTT.

V and J are TRBV18 and TRBJ1-1; D is undetermined. V was clipped by 1 base and J by 1 base, with 7 bases between them. This CDR3 is 14 amino acids long. In germline, CDR1 is KGHSH, CDR2 LQKENI. The CDR3 sequence: CASSPLRENTEAFF. Written as DNA, the CDR3 is TGTGCCAGCTCACCACTCCGGGAGAACACTGAAGCTTTCTTT.

This clonotype came up a few times. The chain links TRBV6-2 or TRBV6-3 to TRBJ2-6, with D unresolved. Trimming stripped 6 bases from V and 0 bases from J, with 9 bases between. The CDR3 covers 15 residues. Germline V gene sequence: CDR1 MNHEY, CDR2 SVGEGT. The CDR3: CASRAAVSGANVLTF. DNA of the CDR3: TGTGCCAGCAGAGCAGCAGTCTCTGGGGCCAACGTCCTGACTTTC.

This chain uses TRBV18 with TRBJ2-5, with D hard to call. This CDR3 comprises 15 residues. In germline, CDR1 is KGHSH, CDR2 LQKENI. The germline V and J ends were trimmed by 2 bases and 2 bases, with 12 bases remaining between them. The CDR3 loop reads CASSPSIGSQETQYF. For the CDR3, the DNA is TGTGCCAGCTCACCAAGTATCGGCAGTCAAGAGACCCAGTACTTC.

This clonotype was seen a handful of times. The chain combines TRBV7-2 with TRBJ2-7, with a possible D match to TRBD2 (5 bases). Trimming removed 5 bases at V and 3 bases at J, with 11 bases between. CDR3 length: 13 residues. Germline V gives CDR1 SGHTA, CDR2 FQGNSA. For the CDR3, the DNA is TGTGCCAGCAGCCGACCCGGGAACTACGAGCAGTACTTC. Amino acids: CASSRPGNYEQYF.

This clonotype was detected only a few times. The V and J genes are TRBV6-5 and TRBJ2-1, with TRBD1 matching 9 bases. The CDR3 sequence is 16 residues long. V shed 7 bases, J shed 5 bases, and the junction held 12 bases outside the gene matches. Germline V gives CDR1 MNHEY, CDR2 SVGAGI. The chain's CDR3 is CASINRLGQGDNEQFF. CDR3 sequence (DNA): TGTGCCAGCATTAATAGATTGGGACAGGGTGACAATGAGCAGTTCTTC.

V and J are TRBV20-1 and TRBJ2-1, with D possibly matching TRBD2 (5 bases). The V end lost 5 bases, the J end lost 14 bases, and 16 bases lay between the germline ends. The CDR3 is 11 residues long. Germline V gene sequence: CDR1 DFQATT, CDR2 SNEGSKA (reference sequence). CDR3 coding DNA: TGCAGTGCTTGGAGGTTGGACTCGGAGTTCTTC. Amino acid sequence: CSAWRLDSEFF.

V usage is TRBV19 and J usage is TRBJ1-2; TRBD1 might be the D (6 bases). This CDR3 comprises 13 residues. V dropped 8 bases and J dropped 1 base, with 11 bases sitting between them. Germline loops: CDR1 LNHDA, CDR2 SQIVND (reference sequence). The CDR3 nucleotides are TGTGCCAGTCTCCGGGACAATAACTATGGCTACACCTTC. This encodes CASLRDNNYGYTF.